This TCR beta chain originates from a study of beta chain features in type 1 diabetes. Points on this clone: Its antigen is unknown.

Trimming shortened V by 5 bases and J by 0 bases, and 14 bases separated the two germline ends. The germline V gene has CDR1 LNHDA and CDR2 SQIVND (reference sequence). CDR3 length: 17 residues. Expressed TCRB transcripts were sequenced, since all the RNA that had been isolated was reverse transcribed. Some clones are missing from TCRdb's copy, which holds only in-frame ones; the method was immunoSEQ multiplex PCR. Of some 140,000 clones in the sample, 9.2% were seen once. Heparinised blood was drawn once per donor, averaging roughly 120 mL. Whole-study results and caveats: A greater similarity of naive, central memory and Treg TCRB repertoires was seen among patients than among healthy donors. Over-representation of high TCR-expressing cells was a possible consequence of cDNA sequencing.

The TCR comes from a man aged 18 to 35 in good health. The rearrangement joins TRBV19 to TRBJ2-6; D is possibly TRBD1 (6 bases). Sequenced sample: central memory CD4+ T cells from blood. The CDR3 region is CASSFRQDHSGANVLTF. CDR3 DNA sequence: TGTGCCAGTAGTTTCCGACAGGACCACTCTGGGGCCAACGTCCTGACTTTC. The full variable domain, in which reference TRBV19 and TRBJ2-6 provide the parts outside the CDR3, is DGGITQSPKYLFRKEGQNVTLSCEQNLNHDAMYWYRQDPGQGLRLIYYSQIVNDFQKGDIAEGYSVSREKKESFPLTVTSAQKNPTAFYLCASSFRQDHSGANVLTFGAGSRLTVL.